The clone carrying this TCR beta chain came up many times. The antigen is unknown. In building TCR beta libraries, iRepertoire HTBI primers were used together with Arm-PCR of CDR3 regions. Via MiXCR, TCRdb re-called the multiplex PCR reads, giving one row per CDR3 protein. The sample yields about 380,000 distinct CDR3 sequences, roughly 15% seen once. Time point: newly diagnosed GD, antithyroid drugs for less than 3 months. Generation of the TCR library employed RNA extracted from PBMCs. The data were taken from a study of regulatory T cells in long-lasting Graves disease. Study outcomes and limitations: Under persistent disease, TRBV28, TRBJ1-2 and TRBJ2-5 were used preferentially.

Trimming took 8 bases from V and 4 from J; bases not matched to a gene: 8. This CDR3 region has 13 residues. CDR1 and CDR2 (germline): MNHEY, SMNVEV (reference sequence). This sequence joins TRBV27 and TRBJ2-7, with 7 positions matching TRBD1. This specimen consisted of peripheral blood mononuclear cells (PBMCs), obtained at new diagnosis, from a patient treated with antithyroid drugs. This receptor was identified in a female donor with Graves disease. The CDR3 protein is CASRDRDGYEQYF. The CDR3 nucleotides are TGTGCCAGCCGCGACAGGGATGGATACGAGCAGTACTTC.